This TCR beta chain stems from a study of T cells in Graves' hyperthyroidism and ophthalmopathy. RNA transcripts gave rise to amplified TCR beta CDR3 regions. An initial round of RT-PCR targeting the TCR CDR3 relied on the HTBI primer set. TCRdb recomputed calls from the multiplex PCR reads with MiXCR, one row per CDR3 protein. The table lists approximately 500,000 distinct CDR3 sequences, around 46% of them singletons. There are many counts of this clonotype. This CDR3 spans 11 amino acids. Between the trimmed V and J ends, which lost 3 bases and 4 bases, there was a span of 4 bases. Germline V gene lookup returns CDR1 MNHNS and CDR2 SASEGT.

V gene TRBV6-1 combines with J gene TRBJ2-7, with D unresolved. Source material: peripheral blood or thyroid tissue (not recorded which). This TCR derives from a woman between 18 and 29 years old with Graves' hyperthyroidism. CDR3 coding DNA: TGTGCCAGCAGTGATTGGTACGAGCAGTACTTC. This encodes CASSDWYEQYF.